The 8 T cell receptor beta chains presented below share a single source sample, sequenced in a study of blood T cell repertoires in COVID-19. The data were produced by immunoSEQ multiplex PCR, yet TCRdb's version contains in-frame clones alone and is incomplete. The data contain about 130,000 clones, about 85% of them singletons. The sequenced material came from peripheral blood. The receptors originated from a human donor in a cohort sampled during active COVID-19.

This chain links TRBV18 with TRBJ2-7, with D hard to call. This CDR3 contains 12 residues. V dropped 2 bases and J dropped 3 bases, with 5 bases sitting between them. CDR1 KGHSH and CDR2 LQKENI come from the germline V gene. Written as DNA, the CDR3 is TGTGCCAGCTCACCAAACAGCTACGAGCAGTACGTC. Protein product: CASSPNSYEQYV.

The chain links TRBV5-1 to TRBJ2-1, with 10 bases identical to TRBD2. The CDR3 runs to 18 residues. After removal of 0 bases from V and 0 bases from J, the junction contained 6 bases not matched to a gene. Germline CDR1 and CDR2: SGHRS and YFSETQ. CDR3: CASSLGLAGATSYNEQFF. The CDR3 nucleotides read TGCGCCAGCAGCTTGGGCCTAGCGGGAGCCACCTCCTACAATGAGCAGTTCTTC.

The chain is built from TRBV19 and TRBJ1-1; possibly TRBD1 for D (5 bases). Between the trimmed V and J ends, which lost 3 bases and 2 bases, there was a span of 13 bases. CDR3 size: 15 residues. Germline-derived CDR1 and CDR2 are LNHDA and SQIVND (reference sequence). The CDR3 DNA sequence: TGTGCCAGTAGTATTAGGCAGGGATCTAACACTGAAGCTTTCTTT. This sequence encodes CASSIRQGSNTEAFF.

This chain connects TRBV24-1 to TRBJ2-2; 8 nucleotides line up with TRBD2. Germline assignment: CDR1 KGHDR and CDR2 SFDVKD. This CDR3 spans 15 amino acids. V was clipped by 8 bases and J by 0 bases; unmatched bases: 4. CDR3 nucleotide sequence: TGTGCCACCACCGCGGGAGGAACGAACACCGGGGAGCTGTTTTTT. Protein: CATTAGGTNTGELFF.

This chain joins TRBV2 and TRBJ1-4; D gene uncertain. Germline V gene sequence: CDR1 SNHLY, CDR2 FYNNEI. The CDR3 runs to 14 residues. V was trimmed by 7 bases and J by 1 base, leaving 10 bases between them. CDR3 nucleotide sequence: TGTGCCAGCACCGGGGTAGGAACTAATGAAAAACTGTTTTTT. Its translation is CASTGVGTNEKLFF. Supplemented by reference TRBV2 and TRBJ1-4, the full variable domain reads EPEVTQTPSHQVTQMGQEVILRCVPISNHLYFYWYRQILGQKVEFLVSFYNNEISEKSEIFDDQFSVERPDGSNFTLKIRSTKLEDSAMYFCASTGVGTNEKLFFGSGTQLSVL.

The genes are TRBV6-1 and TRBJ1-2, with 12 bases matching TRBD1. The CDR3 sequence is 18 residues long. The V and J ends lost 2 bases and 3 bases, in that order; junction bases with no gene match: 10. Germline V gene lookup returns CDR1 MNHNS and CDR2 SASEGT. The CDR3 protein is CASSESPGQGAYHYGYTF. As DNA, the CDR3 is TGTGCCAGCAGTGAAAGCCCGGGACAGGGGGCGTACCACTATGGCTACACCTTC.

In this sample, this clone turned up once. The chain recombines TRBV3-1 (or the pseudogene TRBV3-2) with TRBJ2-2, with 8 bases that match TRBD1. Germline V gives CDR1 LGHDT, CDR2 YNNKEL (reference sequence). The CDR3 extends over 17 amino acids. The V gene end was trimmed by 1 base and the J gene end by 2 bases; junction bases not matched to a gene: 6. CDR3 residues: CASSQGARGLNTGELFF. CDR3 nucleotide sequence: TGTGCCAGCAGCCAAGGGGCCAGGGGGCTCAACACCGGGGAGCTGTTTTTT.

The J gene is TRBJ1-6, the V gene TRBV25-1, with 8 bases matching TRBD1. Germline V gene lookup returns CDR1 MGHDK and CDR2 SYGVNS. The trim removed 2 bases at V and 8 bases at J, leaving 2 bases unmatched. The CDR3 contains 14 residues. The CDR3 DNA follows: TGTGCCAGCAGTGAAGGGACAGGATATTCACCCCTCCACTTT. It encodes CASSEGTGYSPLHF.